This TCR beta chain was identified during a study of shared clonotypes between healthy human individuals. Study-level findings and limits: Incomplete sequencing of sorted subsets was indicated by rarefaction despite large depth.

Using immunoSEQ multiplex PCR, the repertoire was profiled, and TCRdb retains in-frame clones only, with some absent. The sample includes millions of clones, just over 90% of them seen just once. A word on this clone: The antigen remains unidentified.

The specimen sequenced was naive CD4+ T cells sorted from blood. Subset described: CD45RA+ positively selected. The receptor was derived from a man in his late teens or twenties in good health.

CDR3 nucleotides: TGCGCCAGCAGAAGGTCCTACGAGCAGTACTTC. It encodes CASRRSYEQYF. V and J are TRBV5-1 and TRBJ2-7; no reliable D call. The CDR3 totals 11 residues. Trimming removed 5 bases at V and 1 base at J, with 4 bases between. The germline CDR1 and CDR2 sequences are SGHRS and YFSETQ.